The 13 T cell receptor beta chains reported below all come from one sample, sequenced in a study of blood T cell repertoires in COVID-19. Clones were read by immunoSEQ multiplex PCR, and TCRdb kept only the in-frame ones, dropping some. The sample contains some 93,000 clones, 82% of which appear only once. The sequenced sample consisted of peripheral blood. The receptors were gathered from a man between 70 and 80 years old with acute or convalescent COVID-19.

The rearrangement joins TRBV21-1 to TRBJ1-2; the listed D gene, TRBD1, was not tested against the DNA. TRBV21-1 is shown as a pseudogene. CDR3 length: 18 residues. CDR3 protein: CASSKALHTPGGYYGYTF. The CDR3 DNA is TGTGCCAGCAGCAAAGCGCTCCATACCCCAGGGGGCTACTATGGCTACACCTTC.

The chain is built from TRBV7-6 and TRBJ1-2; maybe TRBD1 (5 bases). Trimming pared 0 bases from V and 3 bases from J, leaving 8 bases between. This CDR3 region has 14 residues. Germline loops: CDR1 SGHVS, CDR2 FNYEAQ. The CDR3 DNA reads as TGTGCCAGCAGCTTAGCCCAGGGTGACTATGGCTACACCTTC. Translation: CASSLAQGDYGYTF. The variable domain in full, completed from reference TRBV7-6 and TRBJ1-2, reads GAGVSQSPRYKVTKRGQDVALRCDPISGHVSLYWYRQALGQGPEFLTYFNYEAQQDKSGLPNDRFSAERPEGSISTLTIQRTEQRDSAMYRCASSLAQGDYGYTFGSGTRLTVV.

The chain links TRBV7-2 to TRBJ1-6; 7 bases are a match to TRBD1. This CDR3 has 15 residues. Trimming took 5 bases from V and 4 from J; bases not matched to a gene: 5. Germline loops: CDR1 SGHTA, CDR2 FQGNSA. The chain's CDR3 is CASSRTGQYNSPLHF. The CDR3 nucleotides read TGTGCCAGCAGCCGTACGGGACAGTATAATTCACCCCTCCACTTT.

This clone was detected only once. The V and J genes are TRBV27 and TRBJ2-1, with 8 positions matching TRBD1. The CDR3 runs 16 residues. Germline-derived CDR1 and CDR2 are MNHEY and SMNVEV (reference sequence). Trimming at V came to 1 base and at J to 0 bases, leaving 2 bases not matched to a gene. CDR3 bases: TGTGCCAGCAGTTTATTTGGACAGGGCTCCTACAATGAGCAGTTCTTC. It specifies CASSLFGQGSYNEQFF.

The J gene is TRBJ1-5, the V gene TRBV4-1; D is ambiguous. The V and J ends lost 0 bases and 5 bases respectively, with 14 bases between them. CDR1 and CDR2 (germline): MGHRA, YSYEKL. The CDR3 spans 16 residues. The CDR3 sequence is CASSQEVSYGDQPQHF. Written as DNA, the CDR3 is TGCGCCAGCAGCCAAGAAGTGTCGTACGGTGATCAGCCCCAGCATTTT.

The J gene is TRBJ1-2, the V gene TRBV6-2 or TRBV6-3, with TRBD1 matching 11 bases. The CDR3 covers 16 residues. Germline-derived CDR1 and CDR2 are MNHEY and SVGEGT. The junction had 5 bases not matched to a gene; V was cut back by 2 bases and J by 3 bases. The CDR3 coding sequence is TGTGCCAGCAGTTACCCGGACAGGGGGCTTGACTATGGCTACACCTTC. Encoded protein: CASSYPDRGLDYGYTF.

The chain carries TRBV7-8 and TRBJ2-5, with D perhaps TRBD2 (5 bases). Germline CDR1 is SGHVS and CDR2 is FQNEAQ. Trimming took 6 bases from V and 1 from J, leaving 18 bases between them. The CDR3 consists of 16 residues. In nucleotides, the CDR3 is TGTGCCAGCAGTCTCACCCCCGTAGCGACCCAAGAGACCCAGTACTTC. Translation gives CASSLTPVATQETQYF.

Ten or more counts support this clone. This sequence joins TRBV3-1 (or the pseudogene TRBV3-2) and TRBJ2-1, with TRBD1 matching over 11 bases. Germline CDR1 and CDR2: LGHDT and YNNKEL (reference sequence). The junction had 7 bases not matched to a gene; V was cut back by 1 base and J by 8 bases. The length of the CDR3 is 16 residues. CDR3 DNA: TGTGCCAGCAGCCAAGTGACTCGGACAGGGGGCGATGAGCAGTTCTTC. As protein: CASSQVTRTGGDEQFF.

This chain uses TRBV10-2 with TRBJ1-1; D is possibly TRBD1 (6 bases). The CDR3 consists of 15 residues. Germline CDR1 is WSHSY and CDR2 is SAAADI. V was pared by 11 bases and J by 0 bases, with 19 bases between. CDR3 nucleotides: TGCGCCTGCCGCACAGCAGGGGTTTTGAACACTGAAGCTTTCTTT. Translation: CACRTAGVLNTEAFF.

This clone was observed a few times. The CDR3 loop is CASSSGGLGFAGNTIYF. The CDR3 coding sequence is TGTGCCAGCAGCTCGGGGGGCCTCGGATTTGCTGGAAACACCATATATTTT. V is TRBV5-6 and J is TRBJ1-3, with a weak D call TRBD1 (6 bases). From germline, CDR1 is SGHDT and CDR2 YYEEEE. The CDR3 sequence is 17 residues long. Trimming shortened V by 3 bases and J by 2 bases, and 18 bases separated the two germline ends.

Comment on this clone: Other nucleotide sequences in the sample specify the same CDR3. This chain joins TRBV4-1 and TRBJ2-5; 8 bases agree with TRBD2. The CDR3 is 17 residues long. CDR1 and CDR2 from the germline V gene are MGHRA and YSYEKL. Trimming took 1 base from V and 1 from J; bases not matched to a gene: 8. The CDR3 DNA reads as TGCGCCAGCAGCCAAGTAGGGCTAGCGGGTTTCCAAGAGACCCAGTACTTC. It translates to CASSQVGLAGFQETQYF.

The rearrangement uses TRBV19 and TRBJ2-3; 11 nucleotides match TRBD2. Trimming cost V 4 bases and J 0 bases; bases outside gene matches: 3. Germline lookup yields CDR1 LNHDA and CDR2 SQIVND (reference sequence). The CDR3 contains 16 residues. This CDR3 reads CASSKLAGASTDTQYF. In DNA form, the CDR3 reads TGTGCCAGTAGTAAACTAGCGGGAGCGAGCACAGATACGCAGTATTTT.

The V gene is TRBV9, the J gene TRBJ1-2, with TRBD1 identical over 12 bases. This CDR3 spans 15 amino acids. With 3 bases clipped from V and 4 bases from J, the junction kept 4 bases outside the gene matches. Per germline, CDR1 SGDLS and CDR2 YYNGEE. The CDR3 here is CASSEGTGGIYGYTF. The DNA for the CDR3 is TGTGCCAGCAGCGAAGGGACAGGGGGCATCTATGGCTACACCTTC.